This entry lists 5 T cell receptor beta chains sequenced from one sample in a study of T cell changes during pregnancy in multiple sclerosis. Assay: immunoSEQ multiplex PCR; the TCRdb copy retains only in-frame clones and omits some. The data contain 20,000 to 25,000 clones, about 85% of them singletons. This specimen consisted of CD8+ T cells from peripheral blood mononuclear cells, obtained before pregnancy. These receptors all stem from a female donor with multiple sclerosis, enrolled in a pregnancy study.

The genes are TRBV7-2 and TRBJ1-2; D possibly corresponds to TRBD1 (6 bases). Per the germline V gene, CDR1 is SGHTA and CDR2 is FQGNSA. V shed 3 bases and J shed 2 bases, with 10 bases lying between them. There are 14 residues in the CDR3. CDR3 protein: CASSFGGANYGYTF. The CDR3 nucleotides read TGTGCCAGCAGCTTTGGGGGGGCAAACTATGGCTACACCTTC. The full variable domain, rest sourced from reference TRBV7-2 and TRBJ1-2, is GAGVSQSPSNKVTEKGKDVELRCDPISGHTALYWYRQSLGQGLEFLIYFQGNSAPDKSGLPSDRFSAERTGGSVSTLTIQRTQQEDSAVYLCASSFGGANYGYTFGSGTRLTVV.

This clone turned up a few times. The chain uses TRBV29-1 and TRBJ2-2, with 9 bases lining up with TRBD2. V shed 4 bases, J shed 6 bases, and the junction held 6 bases outside the gene matches. In germline, CDR1 is SQVTM, CDR2 ANQGSEA. CDR3 size: 14 residues. The CDR3, as DNA: TGCAGCGTTGTCTGGCGGGAGGGCTCCGGGGAGCTGTTTTTT. This codes for CSVVWREGSGELFF.

The chain joins TRBV10-1 to TRBJ2-3; D is unresolved. CDR3 length equals 16 residues. V was shortened by 3 bases and J by 0 bases, with 13 bases between the two germline ends. The germline V gene encodes CDR1 WNHNN and CDR2 SYGVQD (reference sequence). The CDR3 coding sequence is TGCGCCAGCAGTGAACTCCAGGCTCTTAGCACAGATACGCAGTATTTT. Protein: CASSELQALSTDTQYF.

This chain uses TRBV27 with TRBJ2-7; 7 bases match TRBD2. The ends lost 4 bases at V and 3 bases at J; junction bases unmatched: 12. CDR1 MNHEY and CDR2 SMNVEV come from the germline V gene (reference sequence). The CDR3 is 16 residues long. The CDR3 bases are TGTGCCAGCAGTTCCCCCCCTCTAGCGGAGAGCTACGAGCAGTACTTC. Translated: CASSSPPLAESYEQYF.

The V call is TRBV7-9, the J call TRBJ2-7, with TRBD1 as a possible D gene (6 bases). CDR3 size: 15 residues. In germline, CDR1 is SEHNR, CDR2 FQNEAQ (reference sequence). V lost 2 bases and J lost 2, with 13 bases in between. Here the CDR3 reads CASSLISSGAYEQYF. Here the CDR3 DNA reads TGTGCCAGCAGCTTAATCAGCTCAGGGGCCTACGAGCAGTACTTC.